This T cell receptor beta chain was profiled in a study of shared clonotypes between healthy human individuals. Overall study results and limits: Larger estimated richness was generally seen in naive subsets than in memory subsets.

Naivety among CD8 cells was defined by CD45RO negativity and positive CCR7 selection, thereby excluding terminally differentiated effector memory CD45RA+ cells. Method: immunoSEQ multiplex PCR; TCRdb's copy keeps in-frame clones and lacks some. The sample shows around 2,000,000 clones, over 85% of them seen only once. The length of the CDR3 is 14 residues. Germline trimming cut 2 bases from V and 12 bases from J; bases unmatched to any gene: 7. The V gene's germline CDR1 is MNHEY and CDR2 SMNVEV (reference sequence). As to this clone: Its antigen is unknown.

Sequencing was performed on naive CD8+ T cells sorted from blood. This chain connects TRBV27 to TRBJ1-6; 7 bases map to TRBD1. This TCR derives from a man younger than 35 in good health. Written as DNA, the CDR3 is TGTGCCAGCAGTTTAGTGGGGACAGACCTACCCCTCCACTTT. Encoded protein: CASSLVGTDLPLHF.